What follows is one T cell receptor (beta chain) and its context. No cognate antigen has been identified for it. Base qualities are not at hand, and no much larger clone is one base apart. Per the publication, the time point label means: cycle 4 day 1 (C4D1), after 6 weeks of nivolumab. All trial patients had relapsed after autologous stem cell transplantation, with cohorts A, B and C differing in prior brentuximab vedotin exposure. Magnetic negative selection with a Miltenyi CD4+ T cell isolation kit was used to purify CD4+ T cells from thawed PBMCs. The trial cohort comprised some 60 patients with relapsed/refractory classical Hodgkin lymphoma whose best overall responses were complete response, partial response or progressive disease. Single-agent nivolumab was administered to trial patients in the multi-cohort phase II CheckMate 205 trial. An independent review committee assessed best overall response by applying the 2007 International Working Group response criteria. Trial PBMCs were collected immediately before nivolumab initiation (C1D1) and during therapy at cycle 2 day 1 and cycle 4 day 1. Peripheral blood was collected in 8 mL Vacutainer Cell Preparation Tubes, from which PBMCs were isolated by centrifugation and then cryopreserved. Purified CD4+ and CD8+ fractions were prepared only for cases in which an additional PBMC sample was available. Magnetically labelled cells were depleted on LS columns in a quadroMACS separator, and the flow-through was collected as the purified fraction.

Ends trimmed: V by 5 bases, J by 1 base; bases unmatched to a gene: 5. The CDR3 holds 14 amino acids from the cysteine to the phenylalanine. Only the CDR3 part of the read is kept: 42 bases, read in frame from the first base. CDR1 and CDR2 are drawn from the germline V gene: MNHEY, SVGAGI. The Qiagen DNeasy kit was used to extract genomic DNA from unsorted PBMCs and from the negatively selected CD4+ and CD8+ fractions. TCR beta CDR3 regions were subjected to amplification by immunoSEQ multiplex PCR with primers that anneal to V and J segments. Amplification bias was minimized using a synthetic immune receptor repertoire, and residual bias was removed computationally after sequencing. The paper's processing steps were these. Repertoire diversity was quantified as the Shannon entropy index using custom Python scripts. Unsorted, CD4+ and CD8+ repertoires were analyzed separately, except in combined analyses where CD4+ and CD8+ sequences were merged in silico. A clone counted as expanded when the clone's frequency after treatment rose at least 2-fold relative to C1D1, and clones undetected at baseline were given a pseudocount of 0.5. Singleton clones were defined as clones with 0 or 1 copy at C1D1, and non-singleton clones were defined as clones with 2 or more copies. Clones expanded in unsorted samples were assigned a CD4+, CD8+ or unknown annotation through matching of protein sequences in sorted samples from the same patient. Wilcoxon tests were applied to paired samples to test diversity changes from C1D1 to C4D1. TCRdb mirrors the immuneACCESS table, restricted to in-frame sequences. Some clones are absent from its copies; in checked studies, under half trace to an unresolved V gene, and the reason for the others is unknown. V, J and clone size derive from that table, while D and trimming were established from the DNA sequence. The sample table lists around 9,500 clones, roughly 75% of them with a count of one. The ten top clones hold 3.5% to 5.5% of the sample.

This entry belongs to a study of PD-1 blockade in classical Hodgkin lymphoma (dated by TCRdb to between 2020 and 2021). Study-wide context: Nivolumab dosing was 3 mg/kg intravenously every 2 weeks, continuing until either disease progression or unacceptable toxicity. To define a peripheral blood immune signature of response to PD-1 blockade in classical Hodgkin lymphoma, the study combined TCR beta sequencing with CyTOF. Findings and caveats that apply to the study as a whole: A significant rise by C4D1 was seen in CD4+ but not CD8+ TCR diversity (p=0.0027 vs p=0.16), with the rise being most apparent in complete responders (p=0.02). Diversity was lower in patients who began nivolumab less than 1 year after ASCT, so these patients were left out of later analyses to avoid confounding by immune reconstitution. Among trial patients, those achieving complete response had baseline diversity similar to that of newly diagnosed patients, while diversity was significantly lower in partial responders and progressors. The study was restricted to a single clinical trial cohort, and the causes of repertoire differences, possibly disease activity or prior therapy, were left undefined. Baseline TCR diversity was reported to be lower in newly diagnosed patients than in healthy donors, and even lower in relapsed/refractory patients.

This receptor chain uses TRBV6-5 and TRBJ2-7, with TRBD1 matching 7 junction bases. Sequencing used CD4+ T cells from blood, obtained before the fourth cycle of nivolumab. The receptor was isolated from a human donor with classical Hodgkin lymphoma. The encoded CDR3 is CASSPGQPSYEQYF. Here is the DNA: TGTGCCAGCAGTCCGGGACAGCCATCCTACGAGCAGTACTTC.